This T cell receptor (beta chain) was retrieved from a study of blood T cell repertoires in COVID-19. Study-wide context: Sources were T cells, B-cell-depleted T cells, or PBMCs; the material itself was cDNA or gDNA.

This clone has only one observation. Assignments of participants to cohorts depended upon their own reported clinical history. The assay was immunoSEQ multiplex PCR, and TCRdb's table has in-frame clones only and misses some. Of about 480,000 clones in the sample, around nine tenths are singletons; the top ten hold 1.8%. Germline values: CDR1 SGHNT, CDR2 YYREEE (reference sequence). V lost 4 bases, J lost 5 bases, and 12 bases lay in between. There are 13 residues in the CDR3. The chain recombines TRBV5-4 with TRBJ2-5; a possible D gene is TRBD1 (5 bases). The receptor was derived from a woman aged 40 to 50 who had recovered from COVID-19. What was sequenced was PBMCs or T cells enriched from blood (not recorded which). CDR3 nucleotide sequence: TGTGCCAGCAGCCCGGACACAGGCGAGACCCAGTACTTC. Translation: CASSPDTGETQYF.